These 26 T cell receptor beta chains were sequenced from one sample in a study of cytomegalovirus exposure and HLA in healthy donors. Vbeta (60) and Jbeta (13) primers were used in the PCR. The table came from immunoSEQ multiplex PCR; TCRdb's copy has only in-frame clones and leaves some out. The sample includes about 180,000 clones, around 80% of them seen just once. Input material: PBMCs. The receptors shown here come from a woman aged 45-59 years in good health and CMV-seropositive.

This chain links TRBV19 with TRBJ2-7; 10 bases match TRBD1. With V trimmed by 5 bases and J by 3 bases, 7 bases remained unmatched. This CDR3 region has 15 residues. Germline-derived CDR1 and CDR2 are LNHDA and SQIVND (reference sequence). The chain's CDR3 is CASSPRTGGRYEQYF. The DNA of the CDR3 is TGTGCCAGTAGTCCCCGGACAGGGGGTCGCTACGAGCAGTACTTC.

This chain links TRBV14 with TRBJ2-5; D perhaps matches TRBD2 (6 bases). V was cut by 3 bases and J by 5 bases, with 19 bases left in between. The CDR3 spans 16 residues. The V gene's germline CDR1 is SGHDN and CDR2 FVKESK. The CDR3 here is CASSQGVGGARETQYF. CDR3 DNA: TGTGCCAGCAGCCAGGGCGTTGGCGGGGCGCGGGAGACCCAGTACTTC.

The chain employs TRBV7-8 and TRBJ1-2; D might be TRBD1 (5 bases). Germline lookup yields CDR1 SGHVS and CDR2 FQNEAQ. The CDR3 sequence is 13 residues long. Trimming took 3 bases from V and 7 from J, leaving 12 bases between them. The chain's CDR3 is CASSLTERAGYTF. DNA of the CDR3: TGTGCCAGCAGCTTGACAGAGAGAGCTGGCTACACCTTC.

This clone was observed a single time. This chain uses TRBV4-2 with TRBJ1-5; 8 positions agree with TRBD1. V shed 4 bases, J shed 5 bases, and the junction held 7 bases outside the gene matches. Germline CDR1 reads LGHNA; CDR2 reads YNFKEQ. The CDR3 contains 15 residues. The CDR3: CASSRGTGPHQPQHF. The CDR3 bases are TGTGCCAGCAGCCGAGGGACAGGTCCCCATCAGCCCCAGCATTTT.

This clone was detected a few times. The chain uses TRBV2 and TRBJ1-2, with D uncertain. Germline-derived CDR1 and CDR2 are SNHLY and FYNNEI. This CDR3 region has 15 residues. Trimming left V 2 bases short and J 6 bases short, with 16 bases between. The DNA of the CDR3 is TGTGCCAGCAGTGAACGGGGTGTAGGGTCGCATGGCTACACCTTC. Amino acids: CASSERGVGSHGYTF.

J is TRBJ2-3 and V is TRBV10-3; 12 bases match TRBD2. The germline gives CDR1 ENHRY, CDR2 SYGVKD. The CDR3 is 16 residues long. The V gene end was trimmed by 2 bases and the J gene end by 5 bases; junction bases not matched to a gene: 5. This CDR3 is CAISEASGGAKDTQYF. CDR3 coding DNA: TGTGCCATCAGTGAGGCTAGCGGGGGGGCGAAAGATACGCAGTATTTT.

The chain's CDR3 is CASSFQGTDTQYF. The DNA for the CDR3 is TGCGCCAGCAGCTTTCAGGGTACAGATACGCAGTATTTT. The V and J genes are TRBV5-1 and TRBJ2-3, with D tentatively TRBD1 (5 bases). Trimming pared 2 bases from V and 3 bases from J, leaving 7 bases between. The CDR3 covers 13 residues. From germline, CDR1 is SGHRS and CDR2 YFSETQ.

This sequence joins TRBV7-9 and TRBJ2-2; no definite D call. The CDR3 length is 19 residues. The V gene lost 2 bases and the J gene lost 2 bases, with 21 bases spanning the gap. From germline, CDR1 is SEHNR and CDR2 FQNEAQ (reference sequence). Here the CDR3 reads CASSLTRQPTSPNTGELFF. The CDR3, as DNA: TGTGCCAGCAGCTTAACAAGGCAGCCGACTTCCCCTAACACCGGGGAGCTGTTTTTT.

The chain couples TRBV25-1 to TRBJ1-5; 7 bases line up with TRBD1. The CDR3 has 14 residues. The J segment lost 14 bases and the V segment lost 2 bases, leaving 12 bases of the junction unmatched. CDR1 and CDR2 from the germline V gene are MGHDK and SYGVNS. The CDR3 spells CASSETGASALKHF. CDR3 nucleotides: TGTGCCAGCAGTGAAACAGGGGCGTCAGCCCTTAAGCATTTT. Drawing the rest from reference TRBV25-1 and TRBJ1-5, the complete variable domain is EADIYQTPRYLVIGTGKKITLECSQTMGHDKMYWYQQDPGMELHLIHYSYGVNSTEKGDLSSESTVSRIRTEHFPLTLESARPSHTSQYLCASSETGASALKHFGDGTRLSIL.

The rearrangement uses TRBV19 and TRBJ1-2, with D unresolved. Germline assignment: CDR1 LNHDA and CDR2 SQIVND (reference sequence). Trimming took 5 bases from V and 5 from J, leaving 12 bases between them. The CDR3 extends over 13 amino acids. The CDR3 sequence: CASSPPGGYGYTF. The CDR3 nucleotides read TGTGCCAGTAGTCCCCCCGGCGGATATGGCTACACCTTC.

The chain is built from TRBV9 and TRBJ1-6, with 9 bases aligning to TRBD1. The CDR3 has 15 amino acids. Germline V gives CDR1 SGDLS, CDR2 YYNGEE. V lost 7 bases to trimming and J lost 4 bases; unmatched junction nucleotides: 6. The CDR3, as DNA: TGTGCCAGCCGATCCGGGACAGGGTATAATTCACCCCTCCACTTT. Protein: CASRSGTGYNSPLHF.

The chain is built from TRBV18 and TRBJ1-2; D remains unclear. The V end was cut by 0 bases, the J end by 7 bases, with 15 bases between. The CDR3 is made up of 15 amino acids. Germline loops: CDR1 KGHSH, CDR2 LQKENI. In nucleotides, the CDR3 is TGTGCCAGCTCACCACCTGGCGACTTACTCCGTGGCTACACCTTC. Encoded protein: CASSPPGDLLRGYTF.

This clone showed up just once. The chain uses TRBV20-1 and TRBJ2-5, with TRBD1 as a possible D gene (5 bases). Trimming shortened V by 5 bases and J by 4 bases, and 8 bases separated the two germline ends. The CDR3 covers 11 residues. Germline V gene lookup returns CDR1 DFQATT and CDR2 SNEGSKA (reference sequence). CDR3 DNA sequence: TGCAGTGCTGGACATGCAGAGACCCAGTACTTC. This sequence encodes CSAGHAETQYF.

The chain joins TRBV5-1 to TRBJ2-3, with D tentatively TRBD2 (7 bases). The CDR3 sequence is 13 residues long. Germline lookup yields CDR1 SGHRS and CDR2 YFSETQ. Trimming removed 5 bases from V and 3 bases from J, with 10 bases in between. The CDR3 here is CASSRGGTDTQYF. The DNA of the CDR3 is TGCGCCAGCAGTAGGGGGGGTACAGATACGCAGTATTTT.

The chain couples TRBV27 to TRBJ1-1, with D perhaps matching TRBD1 (6 bases). The CDR3 contains 14 residues. Germline V CDR1 and CDR2: MNHEY, SMNVEV (reference sequence). The V and J ends lost 0 bases and 2 bases respectively, with 7 bases between them. The DNA for the CDR3 is TGTGCCAGCAGTTTATCACAGGGTAACACTGAAGCTTTCTTT. Its translation: CASSLSQGNTEAFF.

The rearrangement joins TRBV6-5 to TRBJ2-2; weak D call: TRBD2 (5 bases). With 5 bases removed from V and 7 bases from J, the gap between germline ends came to 14 bases. Germline V lookup: CDR1 MNHEY, CDR2 SVGAGI. This CDR3 comprises 14 residues. CDR3 residues: CASSAGLKNGELFF. The CDR3, as DNA: TGTGCCAGCAGTGCCGGACTGAAAAACGGGGAGCTGTTTTTT.

This clone was counted once. This chain joins TRBV5-1 and TRBJ2-7; D remains unclear. The ends were cut back, 5 bases at V and 7 bases at J, with 10 bases in the middle. The CDR3 is 11 amino acids. In germline, CDR1 is SGHRS, CDR2 YFSETQ. Here the CDR3 DNA reads TGCGCCAGCAGAGGAGAGGAAGAGCAGTACTTC. Translating it yields CASRGEEEQYF. The complete variable domain, with remaining parts taken from reference TRBV5-1 and TRBJ2-7, reads KAGVTQTPRYLIKTRGQQVTLSCSPISGHRSVSWYQQTPGQGLQFLFEYFSETQRNKGNFPGRFSGRQFSNSRSEMNVSTLELGDSALYLCASRGEEEQYFGPGTRLTVT.

J is TRBJ1-1 and V is TRBV9, with TRBD1 matching over 9 bases. From germline, CDR1 is SGDLS and CDR2 YYNGEE. V lost 0 bases, J lost 5 bases, and 5 bases stayed unmatched. The CDR3 runs to 15 residues. CDR3 coding DNA: TGTGCCAGCAGCGTAGAGGACAGGGGAAAGACTGAAGCTTTCTTT. The encoded protein is CASSVEDRGKTEAFF.

The chain couples TRBV10-3 to TRBJ2-5; TRBD1 agrees at 7 bases. Trimming cost V 4 bases and J 3 bases; bases outside gene matches: 8. CDR3 size: 15 residues. Germline CDR1 ENHRY, CDR2 SYGVKD. The CDR3 DNA is TGTGCCATCAGTGCATATTCCGGGACAGAAGAGACCCAGTACTTC. It yields the protein CAISAYSGTEETQYF.

The CDR3 reads CASSERDYSGNTIYF. The CDR3 coding sequence is TGTGCCAGCAGCGAAAGGGACTACTCTGGAAACACCATATATTTT. The V call is TRBV9, the J call TRBJ1-3; possible D gene TRBD1, 5 bases. Trimming took off 3 bases at V and 0 bases at J, with 10 bases between the two ends. Germline V lookup: CDR1 SGDLS, CDR2 YYNGEE. The CDR3 contains 15 residues.

V gene TRBV10-3 combines with J gene TRBJ1-4, with D possibly TRBD1 on 5 matching bases. The V end lost 0 bases, the J end lost 8 bases, and 10 bases lay between the germline ends. The V gene's germline CDR1 is ENHRY and CDR2 SYGVKD. This CDR3 has 14 residues. CDR3 nucleotides: TGTGCCATCAGTGAGTCGGGACTCAGCGAAAAACTGTTTTTT. Its translation is CAISESGLSEKLFF.

The CDR3 sequence is CASSSGQGGTGELFF. CDR3 in DNA: TGTGCCAGCAGCTCCGGACAGGGGGGCACCGGGGAGCTGTTTTTT. This chain uses TRBV7-8 with TRBJ2-2; 10 positions agree with TRBD1. Germline V lookup: CDR1 SGHVS, CDR2 FQNEAQ. Trimming at V came to 4 bases and at J to 4 bases, leaving 3 bases not matched to a gene. The CDR3 is made up of 15 amino acids. Based on the CDR3 plus reference TRBV7-8 and TRBJ2-2, the full variable domain is GAGVSQSPRYKVAKRGQDVALRCDPISGHVSLFWYQQALGQGPEFLTYFQNEAQLDKSGLPSDRFFAERPEGSVSTLKIQRTQQEDSAVYLCASSSGQGGTGELFFGEGSRLTVL.

Here the CDR3 reads CASSRAGPSTDTQYF. The CDR3 coding sequence is TGTGCCAGCAGTCGAGCGGGCCCTAGCACAGATACGCAGTATTTT. This rearrangement joins TRBV6-1 to TRBJ2-3; possible D gene TRBD2, 6 bases. Between the trimmed V and J ends, which lost 5 bases and 0 bases, there was a span of 12 bases. The CDR3 sequence is 15 residues long. Per the germline V gene, CDR1 is MNHNS and CDR2 is SASEGT.

The chain uses TRBV19 and TRBJ1-3, with TRBD1 as a possible D gene (5 bases). CDR3 length: 15 amino acids. Trimming shortened V by 4 bases and J by 2 bases, and 12 bases separated the two germline ends. Germline CDR1 reads LNHDA; CDR2 reads SQIVND (reference sequence). The DNA of the CDR3 is TGTGCCAGTAGTACCCTTGCAGGGACTGGAAACACCATATATTTT. This sequence encodes CASSTLAGTGNTIYF. Looking up the rest from reference TRBV19 and TRBJ1-3 gives the full variable domain: DGGITQSPKYLFRKEGQNVTLSCEQNLNHDAMYWYRQDPGQGLRLIYYSQIVNDFQKGDIAEGYSVSREKKESFPLTVTSAQKNPTAFYLCASSTLAGTGNTIYFGEGSWLTVV.

The CDR3 here is CASSAGLAMFGANVLTF. The CDR3 DNA reads TGTGCCAGCAGCGCTGGACTCGCCATGTTTGGGGCCAACGTCCTGACTTTC. The chain uses TRBV9 and TRBJ2-6; D possibly corresponds to TRBD2 (5 bases). The germline V gene has CDR1 SGDLS and CDR2 YYNGEE. The V gene lost 3 bases and the J gene lost 3 bases, with 16 bases spanning the gap. The CDR3 totals 17 residues.

The chain employs TRBV10-3 and TRBJ1-6, with D uncertain. The V gene's germline CDR1 is ENHRY and CDR2 SYGVKD. Trimming left V 6 bases short and J 7 bases short, with 7 bases between. This CDR3 has 12 amino acids. CDR3 nucleotide sequence: TGTGCCATCAGCGGTTTAAATTCACCCCTCCACTTT. Its translation is CAISGLNSPLHF.